Shown below are 28 T cell receptor beta chains from a single sample sequenced in a study of blood T cell repertoires in COVID-19. Sequencing used immunoSEQ multiplex PCR; TCRdb keeps in-frame clones, though not all of them. The table lists hundreds of thousands of clones, 88% of them singletons. Sequencing was performed on peripheral blood. The source is a woman aged 45-60 years with COVID-19, enrolled during active disease.

CDR3 in DNA: TGTGCCAGCAGCGAGCAACAGGGGGCGAATTCACCCCTCCACTTT. Translation: CASSEQQGANSPLHF. The rearrangement links TRBV11-2 to TRBJ1-6; TRBD1 matches 9 bases. The CDR3 totals 15 residues. The germline V gene has CDR1 SGHAT and CDR2 FQNNGV. With 5 bases clipped from V and 7 bases from J, the junction kept 6 bases outside the gene matches.

This sequence joins TRBV18 and TRBJ1-5, with TRBD1 as a possible D gene (6 bases). This CDR3 contains 15 residues. The V and J ends lost 5 bases and 2 bases respectively, with 13 bases between them. Germline CDR1 and CDR2: KGHSH and LQKENI. The CDR3 here is CASSKRDTGNQPQHF. The CDR3 coding sequence is TGTGCCAGCTCAAAGCGGGACACTGGCAATCAGCCCCAGCATTTT. Full variable domain (missing parts from reference TRBV18 and TRBJ1-5): NAGVMQNPRHLVRRRGQEARLRCSPMKGHSHVYWYRQLPEEGLKFMVYLQKENIIDESGMPKERFSAEFPKEGPSILRIQQVVRGDSAAYFCASSKRDTGNQPQHFGDGTRLSIL.

The V call is TRBV12-5, the J call TRBJ2-1; TRBD1 agrees at 7 bases. CDR1 and CDR2 from the germline V gene are LGHNT and FRNRAP. CDR3 length equals 14 residues. Germline trimming cut 5 bases from V and 4 bases from J; bases unmatched to any gene: 5. The CDR3 coding sequence is TGTGCTAGTGGTCGTGGGACAGTTTACAATGAGCAGTTCTTC. This codes for CASGRGTVYNEQFF.

This clone was recorded once. The chain links TRBV30 to TRBJ2-7; 10 bases match TRBD1. Unmatched junction bases numbered 6, after V lost 4 bases and J lost 3 bases. In germline, CDR1 is GTSNPN, CDR2 SVGIG (reference sequence). This CDR3 spans 14 amino acids. The CDR3 nucleotides read TGTGCCTGGAACCTCGGACAGGGGGGCTACGAGCAGTACTTC. It is translated as CAWNLGQGGYEQYF.

There are a few counts of this clone. The V call is TRBV5-1, the J call TRBJ2-5; possibly TRBD1 for D (6 bases). This CDR3 comprises 16 residues. Trimming stripped 0 bases from V and 1 base from J, with 13 bases between. Germline V gene data show CDR1 as SGHRS and CDR2 as YFSETQ. In DNA form, the CDR3 reads TGCGCCAGCAGCTTGGGGTCAGGGGTCCGCCAAGAGACCCAGTACTTC. Protein sequence: CASSLGSGVRQETQYF.

The chain employs TRBV6-1 and TRBJ2-1; TRBD1 might be the D (6 bases). The CDR3 length is 15 residues. Looked up from germline, CDR1 is MNHNS and CDR2 is SASEGT. With 3 bases removed from V and 6 bases from J, the gap between germline ends came to 15 bases. The CDR3 loop is CASSDDRFGGNEQFF. The CDR3 nucleotides are TGTGCCAGCAGTGACGACAGGTTCGGAGGCAATGAGCAGTTCTTC.

The chain is built from TRBV19 and TRBJ2-2; tentatively, D is TRBD1 (5 bases). Per germline, CDR1 LNHDA and CDR2 SQIVND (reference sequence). The germline V and J ends were trimmed by 1 base and 5 bases, with 8 bases remaining between them. The length of the CDR3 is 14 residues. The CDR3, as DNA: TGTGCCAGTAGTATAGGCAGGGTTACCGGGGAGCTGTTTTTT. Its protein product is CASSIGRVTGELFF. The full variable domain, completed using reference TRBV19 and TRBJ2-2, is DGGITQSPKYLFRKEGQNVTLSCEQNLNHDAMYWYRQDPGQGLRLIYYSQIVNDFQKGDIAEGYSVSREKKESFPLTVTSAQKNPTAFYLCASSIGRVTGELFFGEGSRLTVL.

V is TRBV11-3 and J is TRBJ2-3, with 8 bases that match TRBD2. V lost 5 bases and J lost 0; bases outside the gene matches: 4. In germline, CDR1 is SGHNT, CDR2 YENEEA. The CDR3 length is 15 residues. CDR3 amino acids: CASSVSGASTDTQYF. CDR3 in DNA: TGTGCCAGCAGCGTTAGCGGGGCCAGCACAGATACGCAGTATTTT.

The rearrangement joins TRBV12-3 or TRBV12-4 to TRBJ1-2; tentative D call: TRBD1 (5 bases). The germline V and J ends were trimmed by 3 bases and 6 bases, with 11 bases remaining between them. There are 13 residues in the CDR3. CDR3 residues: CASSFATRDGYTF. The CDR3 region has the DNA TGTGCCAGCAGTTTTGCGACCAGGGATGGCTACACCTTC.

The chain uses TRBV6-5 and TRBJ2-6; no clear D gene. CDR1 is MNHEY, CDR2 SVGAGI, per germline. The CDR3 extends over 14 amino acids. V was cut by 7 bases and J by 0 bases, with 7 bases left in between. The DNA for the CDR3 is TGTGCCAGCATTAGCAGCTCTGGGGCCAACGTCCTGACTTTC. As protein: CASISSSGANVLTF.

This chain links TRBV7-6 with TRBJ1-1; 7 bases align to TRBD1. The CDR3 is 13 residues long. In germline, CDR1 is SGHVS, CDR2 FNYEAQ. V lost 5 bases to trimming and J lost 7 bases; unmatched junction nucleotides: 7. CDR3 protein: CASSPDRVFEAFF. The CDR3 coding sequence is TGTGCCAGCAGCCCCGACAGGGTGTTTGAAGCTTTCTTT.

The chain uses TRBV5-1 and TRBJ1-1; no definite D call. Per the germline V gene, CDR1 is SGHRS and CDR2 is YFSETQ. Trimming shortened V by 4 bases and J by 5 bases, and 18 bases separated the two germline ends. The CDR3 extends over 15 amino acids. CDR3 DNA sequence: TGCGCCAGCAGCGCCGGAACGCGGGTCGGGACTGAAGCTTTCTTT. It encodes CASSAGTRVGTEAFF.

This chain links TRBV21-1 with TRBJ1-1; TRBD1, as called in the table, went unchecked against the DNA. TRBV21-1 is listed as a pseudogene. The CDR3 has 14 residues. The CDR3 protein is CASSETRWRTEAFF. CDR3 coding DNA: TGTGCCAGCAGCGAGACACGGTGGCGCACTGAAGCTTTCTTT.

The chain uses TRBV18 and TRBJ1-6, with D possibly being TRBD1 (5 bases). V lost 6 bases and J 2 bases, leaving 14 bases between the germline ends. The CDR3 runs 16 residues. Germline loops: CDR1 KGHSH, CDR2 LQKENI. The CDR3 is CASSLIRGAYNSPLHF. In DNA form, the CDR3 reads TGTGCCAGCTCCCTCATTCGGGGGGCCTATAATTCACCCCTCCACTTT.

The rearrangement uses TRBV7-9 and TRBJ2-7, with 7 bases that match TRBD2. This CDR3 spans 11 amino acids. V lost 4 bases and J lost 11; bases outside the gene matches: 5. Germline loops: CDR1 SEHNR, CDR2 FQNEAQ (reference sequence). This CDR3 reads CASSSGGGKYF. The CDR3 DNA is TGTGCCAGCAGCTCGGGGGGAGGGAAGTACTTC. The full variable domain, its missing parts supplied by reference TRBV7-9 and TRBJ2-7, is DTGVSQNPRHKITKRGQNVTFRCDPISEHNRLYWYRQTLGQGPEFLTYFQNEAQLEKSRLLSDRFSAERPKGSFSTLEIQRTEQGDSAMYLCASSSGGGKYFGPGTRLTVT.

The CDR3: CASSPQGDYGYTF. The DNA for the CDR3 is TGTGCCAGCAGTCCACAGGGGGACTATGGCTACACCTTC. The chain combines TRBV27 with TRBJ1-2; TRBD1 matches at 8 bases. The CDR3 sequence is 13 residues long. The J segment lost 3 bases and the V segment lost 5 bases, leaving 2 bases of the junction unmatched. Germline loops: CDR1 MNHEY, CDR2 SMNVEV (reference sequence).

This chain connects TRBV7-8 to TRBJ1-2; no clear D. V dropped 5 bases and J dropped 4 bases, with 23 bases sitting between them. The CDR3 covers 17 residues. The germline gives CDR1 SGHVS, CDR2 FQNEAQ. Written as DNA, the CDR3 is TGTGCCAGCAGCCCTAGCCACAGTGGGTCCTATGGCTATGGCTACACCTTC. Translation: CASSPSHSGSYGYGYTF.

This clone has a handful of counts. V gene TRBV30 combines with J gene TRBJ1-6; 9 bases align to TRBD1. From germline, CDR1 is GTSNPN and CDR2 SVGIG (reference sequence). Losses at the gene ends were 5 bases for V and 7 bases for J; bases not matched to a gene: 6. The CDR3 has 14 residues. The CDR3 DNA sequence: TGTGCCTGGGGGGACAGGGTGGCGAATTCACCCCTCCACTTT. Residues: CAWGDRVANSPLHF.

CDR3 amino acids: CASSIAGDYNNEQFF. The CDR3 nucleotides are TGTGCCAGTAGTATCGCCGGTGATTATAACAATGAGCAGTTCTTC. The rearrangement joins TRBV19 to TRBJ2-1; D gene ambiguous. Germline V gives CDR1 LNHDA, CDR2 SQIVND (reference sequence). Trimming took off 3 bases at V and 5 bases at J, with 14 bases between the two ends. The CDR3 is made up of 15 amino acids.

The V and J genes are TRBV5-4 and TRBJ1-1; 9 bases align to TRBD1. The CDR3 has 14 amino acids. The J segment lost 1 base and the V segment lost 5 bases, leaving 3 bases of the junction unmatched. Germline V gives CDR1 SGHNT, CDR2 YYREEE (reference sequence). The CDR3 DNA sequence: TGTGCCAGCAGTACGACAGGGGGGAACACTGAAGCTTTCTTT. It yields the protein CASSTTGGNTEAFF.

The chain couples TRBV7-8 to TRBJ2-7, with a weak D call TRBD1 (6 bases). The CDR3 length is 12 residues. With 8 bases removed from V and 3 bases from J, the gap between germline ends came to 11 bases. From germline, CDR1 is SGHVS and CDR2 FQNEAQ. As DNA, the CDR3 is TGTGCCAGCTCGGACAGAGTCTACGAGCAGTACTTC. Amino acids: CASSDRVYEQYF.

The chain couples TRBV27 to TRBJ2-7; TRBD1 is a possible D gene (6 bases). The CDR3 is made up of 16 amino acids. V was trimmed by 2 bases and J by 3 bases, leaving 17 bases between them. The germline gives CDR1 MNHEY, CDR2 SMNVEV (reference sequence). CDR3 DNA: TGTGCCAGCAGTTTAATCAGGGGAAGCCCATACTACGAGCAGTACTTC. Protein product: CASSLIRGSPYYEQYF.

This CDR3 is CASSFDRAATYNSPLHF. The CDR3 DNA reads as TGTGCCAGCAGCTTTGACAGGGCGGCCACCTATAATTCACCCCTCCACTTT. The V gene is TRBV5-4, the J gene TRBJ1-6; 7 bases are a match to TRBD1. The germline V gene has CDR1 SGHNT and CDR2 YYREEE (reference sequence). This CDR3 is built from 17 residues. The V segment lost 2 bases and the J segment 2 bases; nucleotides outside the gene matches: 7.

J is TRBJ2-3 and V is TRBV3-1 (or the pseudogene TRBV3-2), with D perhaps TRBD2 (7 bases). The CDR3 is 16 residues long. Trimming cost V 0 bases and J 9 bases, with 19 bases left between them. Germline V gene lookup returns CDR1 LGHDT and CDR2 YNNKEL (reference sequence). The CDR3 DNA reads TGTGCCAGCAGCCAAGATAGGGGGGGGGCCCGCTGGACGCAGTATTTT. Translation: CASSQDRGGARWTQYF.

V is TRBV7-9 and J is TRBJ1-1; weak D call: TRBD1 (6 bases). Trimming stripped 4 bases from V and 10 bases from J, with 13 bases between. Per the germline V gene, CDR1 is SEHNR and CDR2 is FQNEAQ (reference sequence). CDR3 length equals 12 residues. The CDR3, as DNA: TGTGCCAGCAGCTCAGAGGGGGATGGAGCTTTCTTT. Protein product: CASSSEGDGAFF.

This sequence joins TRBV3-1 (or the pseudogene TRBV3-2) and TRBJ2-1; D might be TRBD2 (6 bases). This CDR3 contains 18 residues. Germline V gene data show CDR1 as LGHDT and CDR2 as YNNKEL (reference sequence). Deletions cut 7 bases from V and 8 bases from J, with 30 bases between. CDR3 loop: CASTPGLPAPGVVYEQFF. CDR3 nucleotides: TGTGCCAGCACCCCGGGACTCCCGGCCCCGGGGGTGGTGTATGAGCAGTTCTTC.

This clone has a handful of counts. For the CDR3, the DNA is TGTGCCAGCAGCTTAGCGGGGGCGTTGGGCTACAATGAGCAGTTCTTC. It codes for CASSLAGALGYNEQFF. The chain uses TRBV7-8 and TRBJ2-1, with TRBD1 as a possible D gene (6 bases). Germline V gives CDR1 SGHVS, CDR2 FQNEAQ. CDR3 length equals 16 residues. V was trimmed by 0 bases and J by 3 bases, leaving 12 bases between them.

This clone was detected a few times. The chain combines TRBV5-6 with TRBJ2-7, with unresolved D. Trimming pared 4 bases from V and 6 bases from J, leaving 14 bases between. This CDR3 contains 13 residues. Germline-derived CDR1 and CDR2 are SGHDT and YYEEEE. The CDR3 here is CASSLRAFGEQYF. Written as DNA, the CDR3 is TGTGCCAGCAGCCTGCGTGCTTTTGGCGAGCAGTACTTC.